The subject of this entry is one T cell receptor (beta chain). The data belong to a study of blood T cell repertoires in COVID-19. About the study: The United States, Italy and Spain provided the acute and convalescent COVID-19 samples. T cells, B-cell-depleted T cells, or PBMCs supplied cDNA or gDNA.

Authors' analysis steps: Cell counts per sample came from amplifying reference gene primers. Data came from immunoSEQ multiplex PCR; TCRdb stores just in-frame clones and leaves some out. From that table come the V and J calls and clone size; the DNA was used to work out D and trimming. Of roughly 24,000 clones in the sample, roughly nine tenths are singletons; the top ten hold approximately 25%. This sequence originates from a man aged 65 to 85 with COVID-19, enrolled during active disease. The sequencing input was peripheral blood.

In nucleotides, the CDR3 is TGTGCCAGCAGCGGGGGTTTTGGCCAGCATTTT. This gives the protein CASSGGFGQHF. The V and J genes are TRBV12-3 or TRBV12-4 and TRBJ1-5, with D possibly TRBD1 on 5 matching bases. The CDR3 contains 11 residues. V was cut by 6 bases and J by 12 bases, with 12 bases left in between.